This entry is about one T cell receptor beta chain. The antigen is undetermined. This sample is part of a study of T-cell memory formation after mild COVID-19. Study context: In these data, TCR clusters were largely donor specific. Study conclusions and caveats: Clones contracting over day 15 to 85 were CD4/CD8 balanced, with later expanders leaning CD4+. What remained unconfirmed was the SARS-CoV-2 specificity of second-wave clones peaking on day 37.

5'RACE with constant-segment primers yielded barcoded, UMI-tagged TCR alpha and TCR beta cDNA libraries. From the 5' RACE reads, TCRdb called clonotypes with MiXCR, one entry per CDR3 protein. The sample consists of fewer than 550,000 distinct CDR3 sequences, 20% of them appearing once. The sequence was obtained from an adult woman who had mild COVID-19 (a few samples of this study predate the infection). Cell type and time point are not known. Source material: PBMCs or a T cell subset sorted from them (not recorded which).

Written as DNA, the CDR3 is TGTGCCAGCTCCAAGACAGCCACAGATACGCAGTATTTT. Translation: CASSKTATDTQYF. This chain connects TRBV25-1 to TRBJ2-3; D perhaps matches TRBD1 (5 bases). The V gene's germline CDR1 is MGHDK and CDR2 SYGVNS. The V and J ends lost 8 bases and 2 bases respectively, with 11 bases between them. This CDR3 has 13 amino acids.